This T cell receptor (beta chain) was captured by sequencing in a study of identifying expanded T cells in peripheral blood (dated by TCRdb to 2018 to 2020). For context, the study as a whole: Technical replicates were generated by sequencing separate aliquots of the same genomic DNA pool, and four replicates were compared pairwise.

Overall study outcomes, separate from this receptor: Between technical replicates the binomial model flagged 1 to 1.5 differentially abundant clones, whereas over around 2 weeks the binomial model flagged about 16.4 and over about 4 weeks approximately 18. In all healthy donors, the variance in clone template counts between samples taken two to three weeks apart rose significantly as total template count increased. It was expected by the authors that biological variance in healthy repertoires might increase further over much longer intervals, such as months to years. Across all healthy-donor time intervals, the beta-binomial model significantly lowered both the number of clones called differentially abundant and the false-positive rate.

Trimming removed 5 bases from V and 7 bases from J; the gene matches leave 13 bases unexplained. The CDR3 runs 15 amino acids, cysteine and phenylalanine included. Left in the record is the CDR3 DNA by itself, 45 bases read in frame from the first base. Reading the germline V gene (reference sequence) gives CDR1 SEHNR and CDR2 FQNEAQ. TCRbeta CDR3 regions were profiled by bias-controlled multiplex PCR amplification of genomic DNA with the immunoSEQ Assay. The study's processing was this. To quantify the absolute abundance of each unique TCRbeta CDR3 region, the sequences were collapsed and filtered. Differential abundance was tested with a binomial (Fisher-equivalent) model and with a beta-binomial model adding time-dependent variance fitted from healthy donors. Clones with fewer than 5 combined templates were removed, and differential abundance was called for clones with a Benjamini-Hochberg FDR below 0.01. The form v = (b*log(k)+a)^2 was used to model beta-binomial variance as a function of total template count across the two samples. Not all clones reach the TCRdb copy of this immuneACCESS table, which keeps in-frame sequences only. Checked studies attribute under half of the gap to unresolved V genes and leave the rest unexplained. V and J calls and clone size follow that table, whereas D and trimming were derived from the DNA. The sample has 100,000 or so clones on record, around 88% of them singletons. In total, the top ten clones hold around an eighth of the sample.

In this sample, this clone turned up once. Its antigen has not been determined. No base-level quality is on record; no much larger clone is a single base apart. No immune events such as infections were documented for the healthy donors during the collection period. Time-dependent variance in a beta-binomial model of T-cell clone differential abundance was calibrated using healthy-donor blood repertoires as a training cohort. The training cohort was composed of around ten healthy donors, 3 female and 7 male. The donors were between roughly 29 and 65 years old, with an average age of roughly 40 years. Whole blood was collected from each healthy donor at three time points spaced roughly two weeks apart and obtained from a commercial supplier. For immunosequencing, genomic DNA was extracted from unsorted whole blood.

This receptor was obtained from a person between 18 and 75 years old in good health. The V and J genes are TRBV7-9 and TRBJ2-7, and 8 junctional nucleotides match TRBD2. Sequenced: blood. The CDR3 protein sequence reads: CASSPVSAGVGEQYF. The bases are TGTGCCAGCAGCCCCGTTTCAGCGGGAGTGGGGGAGCAGTACTTC.